Listed below are T cell receptor beta chains from one sample, sequenced in a study of T-cell memory formation after mild COVID-19. TCRdb recomputed calls from the 5' RACE reads with MiXCR, one row per CDR3 protein. The sample has about 250,000 distinct CDR3 sequences; less than 20% are singletons. Sequencing was performed on PBMCs or a T cell subset sorted from them (not recorded which). Receptors originate from an adult woman who had mild COVID-19 (a few samples of this study predate the infection). Cell type and time point are not known. The CDR3 runs from the conserved cysteine through the conserved F or W. The D gene is left open where the match is weak. Expanded clones get a size class; other rows say once, few or many, or leave the size out.

size | D | J | V | DNA | CDR3
- | TRBD2 | TRBJ2-2 | TRBV7-2 | TGTGCCAGCAGCTTAGGTAGCGGGAGGGTGTCCGGGGAGCTGTTTTTT | CASSLGSGRVSGELFF
- | TRBD1 | TRBJ1-3 | TRBV5-4 | TGTGCCAGCAGCGTGGACAGGGGCATCTCTGGAAACACCATATATTTT | CASSVDRGISGNTIYF
- | - | TRBJ1-5 | TRBV12-3/TRBV12-4 | TGTGCCAGCAGTTTAGGACCGAGGACATGGAATCAGCCCCAGCATTTT | CASSLGPRTWNQPQHF
- | - | TRBJ1-6 | TRBV7-2 | TGTGCCAGCAGCGGACGGGACACCTATAATTCACCCCTCCACTTT | CASSGRDTYNSPLHF
few | - | TRBJ1-1 | TRBV19 | TGTGCCAGTAGGCTTGGGGGAGGGTTGAATGCTGAAGCTTTCTTT | CASRLGGGLNAEAFF
few | - | TRBJ2-1 | TRBV7-2 | TGTGCCAGCAGCTTAAGGGGCCAGGTAAAGAATGAGCAGTTCTTC | CASSLRGQVKNEQFF
many | - | TRBJ1-2 | TRBV5-1 | TGCGCCAGCAGCCGAGGCGAAGGCGAAACCCTCTATGGCTACACCTTC | CASSRGEGETLYGYTF
few | - | TRBJ2-1 | TRBV18 | TGTGCCAGCTCACCATTGGGGGACACCGGCAATGAGCAGTTCTTC | CASSPLGDTGNEQFF
- | TRBD1 | TRBJ1-1 | TRBV3-1 | TGTGCCAGCAGCCAAGGGACAGGCTTCACTGAAGCTTTCTTT | CASSQGTGFTEAFF
few | TRBD2 | TRBJ2-1 | TRBV10-3 | TGTGCCATCAGTGAGCCAGCGGGAGTCTACAATGAGCAGTTCTTC | CAISEPAGVYNEQFF
- | TRBD2 | TRBJ2-7 | TRBV19 | TGTGCCAGTAGTATCGGGCTAGCGGGGGCCCACTACGAGCAGTACTTC | CASSIGLAGAHYEQYF
- | TRBD2 | TRBJ2-3 | TRBV20-1 | TGCAGTGCCCGTGGCCAGCGGGGCACCGGCAGCACAGATACGCAGTATTTT | CSARGQRGTGSTDTQYF
- | - | TRBJ1-2 | TRBV6-2/TRBV6-3 | TGTGCCAGCAGGTTGTCCGGGAGACTAGGCTACACCTTC | CASRLSGRLGYTF
- | TRBD1 | TRBJ2-7 | TRBV7-8 | TGTGCCAGCAGCTTAGTAACGACAGGGCCCGAGCAGTACTTC | CASSLVTTGPEQYF
- | TRBD2 | TRBJ2-5 | TRBV7-2 | TGTGCCAGCAGCCACGCTAGACTAGCGGATCCTGGGGCCCAGTACTTC | CASSHARLADPGAQYF
few | - | TRBJ2-5 | TRBV5-1 | TGCGCCAGCAGCATAACCGCCGGGTCCCTTACGGAGACCCAGTACTTC | CASSITAGSLTETQYF
few | TRBD1 | TRBJ1-2 | TRBV4-3 | TGCGCCAGCAGCCTCTCGGACGGGACAGGGGATTACGGCTACACCTTC | CASSLSDGTGDYGYTF
few | - | TRBJ1-1 | TRBV5-5 | TGTGCCAGCAGCACCCTAACGGGCACTGAAGCTTTCTTT | CASSTLTGTEAFF
few | - | TRBJ2-6 | TRBV27 | TGTGCCAGCAGTTCCCCTACGGGGGCAGGGTCATCTGGGGCCAACGTCCTGACTTTC | CASSSPTGAGSSGANVLTF
once | - | TRBJ2-7 | TRBV15 | TGTGCCACCAGCAAGGGAGTTCTGGATCGATACGAGCAGTACTTC | CATSKGVLDRYEQYF
- | TRBD2 | TRBJ2-1 | TRBV20-1 | TGCAGTGCTAGGGATCCTAGCGGGCAACACAATGAGCAGTTCTTC | CSARDPSGQHNEQFF
few | TRBD2 | TRBJ2-4 | TRBV20-1 | TGCAGTGCTAGGACTAGCGAAGGACTACTAGCCAAAAACATTCAGTACTTC | CSARTSEGLLAKNIQYF
many | - | TRBJ2-3 | TRBV7-2 | TGTGCCAGCAGCTCCAGGGGACCGGGCCCCACAGATACGCAGTATTTT | CASSSRGPGPTDTQYF
many | - | TRBJ1-5 | TRBV12-3/TRBV12-4 | TGTGCCAGCAGTTTAGGGTCAGGGTATCAGCCCCAGCATTTT | CASSLGSGYQPQHF
- | TRBD1 | TRBJ1-1 | TRBV30 | TGTGCCTGGAGGTACAGGGGGGCTCCTGAAGCTTTCTTT | CAWRYRGAPEAFF
- | - | TRBJ2-4 | TRBV10-3 | TGTGCCATCAGGGACTTAGCCAAAAACATTCAGTACTTC | CAIRDLAKNIQYF
- | - | TRBJ1-5 | TRBV10-3 | TGTGCCATCAGTGGTACGGGAGATCAGCCCCAGCATTTT | CAISGTGDQPQHF
few | - | TRBJ2-7 | TRBV29-1 | TGCAGCGTTGAAGACTCCCATGCAGGGTACGAGCAGTACTTC | CSVEDSHAGYEQYF
many | - | TRBJ1-6 | TRBV12-3/TRBV12-4 | TGTGCCAGCAGTGACAGGTATTCACCCCTCCACTTT | CASSDRYSPLHF
few | - | TRBJ2-3 | TRBV7-2 | TGTGCCAGCAGCCACCGAGCTAGCACAGATACGCAGTATTTT | CASSHRASTDTQYF
many | TRBD1 | TRBJ1-2 | TRBV7-9 | TGTGCCAGCAGCCGACAGGGGAGTAGCGGCTACACCTTC | CASSRQGSSGYTF
- | TRBD1 | TRBJ1-2 | TRBV29-1 | TGCAGCGCCCATTGGGACAGGGGAGAAGGCTACACCTTC | CSAHWDRGEGYTF
- | - | TRBJ2-1 | TRBV5-1 | TGCGCCAGCAGCTTGGGGGTGGGTCGTGGAAATGAGCAGTTCTTC | CASSLGVGRGNEQFF
few | - | TRBJ2-2 | TRBV7-3 | TGTGCCAGCAGCCGAGGGGCAGGGACCGGGGAGCTGTTTTTT | CASSRGAGTGELFF
- | - | TRBJ2-2 | TRBV5-5 | TGTGCCAGCACCCCCGAGTGGGTCATCGGGGAGCTGTTTTTT | CASTPEWVIGELFF
- | - | TRBJ2-7 | TRBV5-1 | TGCGCCAGCCGACAGGACCCAACATCCTACGAGCAGTACTTC | CASRQDPTSYEQYF
few | TRBD1 | TRBJ1-5 | TRBV18 | TGTGCCAGCTCACCGGACAGGGCCCAGCCCCAGCATTTT | CASSPDRAQPQHF
many | - | TRBJ2-3 | TRBV7-8 | TGTGCCAGCAGCGGTGAGGGCCTCGCAGATACGCAGTATTTT | CASSGEGLADTQYF
few | TRBD2 | TRBJ2-7 | TRBV4-2 | TGTGCCAGCAGCCGTGCTAGCGGGGGGGCCACAGTCTACGAGCAGTACTTC | CASSRASGGATVYEQYF